Listed below are T cell receptor beta chains from one sample, sequenced in a study of T-cell memory formation after mild COVID-19. TCRdb ran MiXCR on the 5' RACE reads and lists one entry per CDR3 protein. The top ten hold around 21% of the sample, which has approximately 300,000 distinct CDR3 sequences, approximately 19% seen once. Sequencing was carried out using PBMCs or a T cell subset sorted from them (not recorded which). All receptors derive from a man aged 18 to 30 who had mild COVID-19 (a few samples of this study predate the infection). Cell type and time point are not known. The CDR3 runs from the conserved cysteine through the conserved F or W. A D gene is named only where the DNA matches it firmly. Size tells how often a clone was seen (once, few, many) or the class of an expanded clone, and some rows leave it out.

j_gene | abundance | d_gene | v_gene | CDR3aa | CDR3nt
TRBJ1-1 | . | . | TRBV12-3/TRBV12-4 | CASSLLTGGGTEAFF | TGTGCCAGCAGTTTACTCACAGGAGGAGGCACTGAAGCTTTCTTT
TRBJ2-3 | . | TRBD2 | TRBV29-1 | CSVHGLGGSTDTQYF | TGCAGCGTACACGGCTTGGGGGGGAGCACAGATACGCAGTATTTT
TRBJ1-4 | few | TRBD1 | TRBV2 | CASSVGGGDEKLFF | TGTGCCAGCAGTGTTGGAGGGGGCGATGAAAAACTGTTTTTT
TRBJ1-6 | . | TRBD1 | TRBV3-1 | CASSQGQENSPLHF | TGTGCCAGCAGCCAGGGACAGGAGAATTCACCCCTCCACTTT
TRBJ1-5 | . | TRBD1 | TRBV29-1 | CSVVIQGASNQPQHF | TGCAGCGTGGTGATCCAGGGGGCGAGCAATCAGCCCCAGCATTTT
TRBJ2-1 | few | TRBD2 | TRBV7-3 | CASSLGPGGIYNEQFF | TGTGCCAGCAGCTTAGGTCCGGGGGGGATTTACAATGAGCAGTTCTTC
TRBJ2-1 | few | . | TRBV5-1 | CASSLRGVSYNEQFF | TGCGCCAGCAGCTTGAGGGGGGTTTCCTACAATGAGCAGTTCTTC
TRBJ2-1 | . | TRBD2 | TRBV20-1 | CSAKGTSGHSYNEQFF | TGCAGTGCTAAGGGGACTAGCGGTCACTCCTACAATGAGCAGTTCTTC
TRBJ1-2 | . | . | TRBV11-1 | CASSPGTVDGYGYTF | TGTGCCAGCAGCCCCGGGACCGTCGATGGCTATGGCTACACCTTC
TRBJ2-3 | . | TRBD2 | TRBV6-2/TRBV6-3 | CASRPALLAGKPDTQYF | TGTGCCAGCAGGCCCGCCCTACTAGCGGGGAAGCCGGATACGCAGTATTTT
TRBJ1-2 | few | . | TRBV5-1 | CASSLTGASRRYGYTF | TGCGCCAGCAGCTTGACGGGGGCCTCCAGGCGATATGGCTACACCTTC
TRBJ2-2 | . | . | TRBV11-2 | CASSLSFFSMAGVAGELFF | TGTGCCAGCAGCTTAAGTTTCTTCTCTATGGCAGGGGTGGCCGGGGAGCTGTTTTTT
TRBJ1-2 | . | . | TRBV9 | CASSSRQDYGYTF | TGTGCCAGCAGCTCCCGCCAGGACTATGGCTACACCTTC
TRBJ2-5 | . | TRBD2 | TRBV5-1 | CASSFSGGPAETQYF | TGCGCCAGCAGCTTCTCGGGGGGGCCGGCAGAGACCCAGTACTTC
TRBJ2-3 | . | . | TRBV7-9 | CASSAQGYTDTQYF | TGTGCCAGCAGCGCCCAAGGTTATACAGATACGCAGTATTTT
TRBJ2-1 | few | . | TRBV7-9 | CASSQPLGGLDNEQFF | TGTGCCAGCAGCCAACCCCTCGGGGGGCTCGACAATGAGCAGTTCTTC
TRBJ1-2 | few | . | TRBV7-9 | CASSLGRNGYTF | TGTGCCAGCAGCTTAGGACGGAATGGCTACACCTTC
TRBJ2-3 | . | . | TRBV6-2/TRBV6-3 | CASSYTTDTQYF | TGTGCCAGCAGTTACACCACAGATACGCAGTATTTT
TRBJ2-5 | . | . | TRBV2 | CASTPNLAGETQYF | TGTGCCAGCACTCCGAACCTAGCTGGCGAGACCCAGTACTTC
TRBJ2-3 | . | . | TRBV5-5 | CASSPPPTSTDTQYF | TGTGCCAGCAGCCCCCCCCCGACCAGCACAGATACGCAGTATTTT
TRBJ2-7 | once | . | TRBV7-3 | CASSPWTGAGQYF | TGTGCCAGCAGCCCCTGGACCGGGGCAGGGCAGTACTTC
TRBJ2-1 | few | TRBD1 | TRBV20-1 | CSARTSQGADEQFF | TGCAGTGCTAGAACATCACAGGGGGCGGATGAGCAGTTCTTC
TRBJ1-1 | . | TRBD1 | TRBV12-5 | CASGLGGQMNTEAFF | TGTGCTAGTGGTTTGGGGGGACAGATGAACACTGAAGCTTTCTTT
TRBJ2-5 | few | . | TRBV7-9 | CASSHLGETQYF | TGTGCCAGCAGCCATCTGGGGGAGACCCAGTACTTC
TRBJ1-2 | . | TRBD1 | TRBV9 | CASSLDRVANYGYTF | TGTGCCAGCAGCCTAGACAGGGTGGCCAACTATGGCTACACCTTC
TRBJ1-6 | . | . | TRBV6-6 | CASSYGPYNSPLHF | TGTGCCAGCAGTTACGGCCCCTATAATTCACCCCTCCACTTT
TRBJ2-2 | . | TRBD2 | TRBV12-3/TRBV12-4 | CASRWTGGTNTGELFF | TGTGCCAGCAGATGGACGGGGGGAACGAACACCGGGGAGCTGTTTTTT
TRBJ1-6 | once | . | TRBV12-3/TRBV12-4 | CASSLQGPLGMALHF | TGTGCCAGCAGTTTACAGGGACCGCTCGGGATGGCCCTCCACTTT
TRBJ1-1 | few | . | TRBV7-6 | CASSLGVMYEAFF | TGTGCCAGCAGCTTAGGCGTCATGTATGAAGCTTTCTTT
TRBJ1-1 | . | . | TRBV13 | CASSLGPLDGQTEAFF | TGTGCCAGCAGCTTAGGCCCCTTGGACGGTCAGACTGAAGCTTTCTTT
TRBJ2-7 | few | TRBD1 | TRBV11-2 | CASSETGTGPYEQYF | TGTGCCAGCAGCGAAACCGGGACAGGGCCCTACGAGCAGTACTTC
TRBJ2-2 | few | TRBD1 | TRBV29-1 | CSVEDRKYRGTGELFF | TGCAGCGTTGAAGATCGGAAGTACAGGGGGACCGGGGAGCTGTTTTTT
TRBJ1-4 | few | . | TRBV12-3/TRBV12-4 | CASSPSSGEEKLFF | TGTGCCAGCAGTCCCTCGTCGGGGGAAGAAAAACTGTTTTTT
TRBJ1-2 | . | . | TRBV4-3 | CASSQDYSGYGYTF | TGCGCCAGCAGCCAAGATTACTCGGGGTACGGCTACACCTTC
TRBJ2-7 | . | TRBD2 | TRBV15 | CATSLSGGGYEQYF | TGTGCCACCAGCCTTAGCGGGGGTGGTTACGAGCAGTACTTC
TRBJ2-5 | . | . | TRBV11-2 | CASSLGSITQETQYF | TGTGCCAGCAGCTTAGGTTCCATCACCCAAGAGACCCAGTACTTC
TRBJ2-2 | . | . | TRBV20-1 | CSAEGLNTGELFF | TGCAGTGCGGAGGGCTTGAACACCGGGGAGCTGTTTTTT
TRBJ2-4 | few | . | TRBV4-3 | CASSQPGQPQYF | TGCGCCAGCAGCCAACCTGGACAGCCCCAGTACTTC
TRBJ2-1 | . | TRBD2 | TRBV29-1 | CSVGLAGDNEQFF | TGCAGCGTTGGACTAGCGGGGGACAATGAGCAGTTCTTC
TRBJ1-5 | . | . | TRBV19 | CASPSKQGAANQPQHF | TGTGCCAGCCCCTCTAAACAGGGAGCGGCGAATCAGCCCCAGCATTTT
TRBJ1-2 | . | TRBD1 | TRBV5-1 | CASSLDTGTGVYGYTF | TGCGCCAGCAGCTTAGATACCGGGACAGGCGTCTATGGCTACACCTTC
TRBJ2-1 | . | . | TRBV11-2 | CASSLRWSDNEQFF | TGTGCCAGCAGCTTACGGTGGAGTGACAATGAGCAGTTCTTC
TRBJ2-2 | . | . | TRBV19 | CASSIGFSFNTGELFF | TGTGCCAGTAGTATCGGTTTCAGTTTCAACACCGGGGAGCTGTTTTTT
TRBJ1-6 | few | TRBD1 | TRBV4-3 | CASSQDTGGPPLHF | TGCGCCAGCAGCCAAGATACAGGGGGTCCACCCCTCCACTTT
TRBJ2-3 | . | . | TRBV28 | CASRPTRRTTQYF | TGTGCCAGCAGACCTACTCGGAGAACAACGCAGTATTTT
TRBJ1-1 | . | . | TRBV18 | CASSPGRIRLDTEAFF | TGTGCCAGCTCACCAGGACGGATACGCTTGGACACTGAAGCTTTCTTT